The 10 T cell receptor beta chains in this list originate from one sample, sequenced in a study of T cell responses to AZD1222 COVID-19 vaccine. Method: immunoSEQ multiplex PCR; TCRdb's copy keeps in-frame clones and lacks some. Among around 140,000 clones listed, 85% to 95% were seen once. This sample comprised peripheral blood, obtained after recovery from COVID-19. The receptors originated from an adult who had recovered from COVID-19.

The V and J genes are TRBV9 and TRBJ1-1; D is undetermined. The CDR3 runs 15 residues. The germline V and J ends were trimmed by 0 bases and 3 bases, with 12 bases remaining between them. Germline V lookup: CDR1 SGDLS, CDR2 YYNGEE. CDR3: CASSVDGGGDTEAFF. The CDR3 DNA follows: TGTGCCAGCAGCGTAGACGGCGGTGGGGACACTGAAGCTTTCTTT. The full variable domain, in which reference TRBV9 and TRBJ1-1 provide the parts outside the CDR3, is DSGVTQTPKHLITATGQRVTLRCSPRSGDLSVYWYQQSLDQGLQFLIQYYNGEERAKGNILERFSAQQFPDLHSELNLSSLELGDSALYFCASSVDGGGDTEAFFGQGTRLTVV.

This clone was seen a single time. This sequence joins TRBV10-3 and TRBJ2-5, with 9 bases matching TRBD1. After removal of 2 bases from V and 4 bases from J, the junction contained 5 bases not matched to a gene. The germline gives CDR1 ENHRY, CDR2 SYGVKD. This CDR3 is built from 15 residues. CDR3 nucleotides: TGTGCCATCAGTGAGCCCGACAGGGGGAGAGAGACCCAGTACTTC. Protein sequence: CAISEPDRGRETQYF.

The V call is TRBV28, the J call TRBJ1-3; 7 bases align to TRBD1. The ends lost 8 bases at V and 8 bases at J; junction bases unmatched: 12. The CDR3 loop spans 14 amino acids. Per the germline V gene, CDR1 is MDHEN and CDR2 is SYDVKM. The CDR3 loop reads CASRLRQGIDTIYF. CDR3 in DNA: TGTGCCAGCCGCTTGCGACAGGGTATAGACACCATATATTTT.

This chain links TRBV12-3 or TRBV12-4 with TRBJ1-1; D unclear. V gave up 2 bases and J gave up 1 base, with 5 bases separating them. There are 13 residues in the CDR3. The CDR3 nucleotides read TGTGCCAGCAGTTTAAGGGAGAACACTGAAGCTTTCTTT. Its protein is CASSLRENTEAFF.

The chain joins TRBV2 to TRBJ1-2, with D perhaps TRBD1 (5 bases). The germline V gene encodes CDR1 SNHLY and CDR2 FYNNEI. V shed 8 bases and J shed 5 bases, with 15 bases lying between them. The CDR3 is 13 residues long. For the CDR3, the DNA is TGTGCCAGCCTCCTTTGGAGGGGTTATGGCTACACCTTC. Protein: CASLLWRGYGYTF.

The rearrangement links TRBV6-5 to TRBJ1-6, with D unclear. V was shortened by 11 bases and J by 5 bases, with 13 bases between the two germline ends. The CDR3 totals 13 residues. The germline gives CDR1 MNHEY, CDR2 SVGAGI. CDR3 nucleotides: TGTGCCTCCCAAGTTAGGGATAATTCACCCCTCCACTTT. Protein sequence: CASQVRDNSPLHF.

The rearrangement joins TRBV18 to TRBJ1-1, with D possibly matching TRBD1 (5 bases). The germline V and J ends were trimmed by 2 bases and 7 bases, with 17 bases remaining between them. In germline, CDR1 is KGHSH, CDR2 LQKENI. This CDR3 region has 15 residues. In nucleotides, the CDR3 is TGTGCCAGCTCACCAGGGGACTGGGCGGATATTGAAGCTTTCTTT. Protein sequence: CASSPGDWADIEAFF.

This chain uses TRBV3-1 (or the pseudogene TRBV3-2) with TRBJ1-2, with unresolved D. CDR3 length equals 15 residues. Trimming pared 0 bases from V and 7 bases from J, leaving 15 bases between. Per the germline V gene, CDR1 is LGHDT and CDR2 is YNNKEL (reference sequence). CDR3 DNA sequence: TGTGCCAGCAGCCAAGATCGAGGCCCGAAAGGTGGCTACACCTTC. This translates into CASSQDRGPKGGYTF.

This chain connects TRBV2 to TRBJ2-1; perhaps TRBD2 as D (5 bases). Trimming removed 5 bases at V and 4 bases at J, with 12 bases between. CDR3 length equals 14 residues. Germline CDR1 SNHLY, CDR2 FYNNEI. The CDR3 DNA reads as TGTGCCAGCAGTTCCGGGGAAATATACAATGAGCAGTTCTTC. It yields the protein CASSSGEIYNEQFF.

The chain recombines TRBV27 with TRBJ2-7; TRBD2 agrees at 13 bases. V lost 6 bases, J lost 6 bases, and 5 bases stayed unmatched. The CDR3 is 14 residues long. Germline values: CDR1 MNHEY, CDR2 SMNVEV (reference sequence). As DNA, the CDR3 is TGTGCCAGCAGACTAGGACTAGCGGGAGTCGAGCAGTACTTC. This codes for CASRLGLAGVEQYF.